This entry lists 18 T cell receptor beta chains sequenced from one sample in a study of cytomegalovirus exposure and HLA in healthy donors. A multiplex PCR was run with 60 Vbeta primers and 13 Jbeta primers. Assay: immunoSEQ multiplex PCR; the TCRdb copy retains only in-frame clones and omits some. This table has approximately 150,000 clones, 68% appearing once. Sequenced input: PBMCs. Source of these receptors: a man in his sixties in good health and CMV-seronegative.

The CDR3 DNA sequence: TGTGCCAGCAGTTTAACCGGGACAGGGGTTACCTACGAGCAGTACTTC. Translating gives CASSLTGTGVTYEQYF. This rearrangement joins TRBV27 to TRBJ2-7; TRBD1 agrees at 10 bases. This CDR3 comprises 16 residues. CDR1 is MNHEY and CDR2 is SMNVEV in the germline V gene (reference sequence). J lost 2 bases, V lost 2 bases, and 6 bases had no gene match.

The chain joins TRBV5-1 to TRBJ2-1; a weak D match, TRBD2 (6 bases). The germline gives CDR1 SGHRS, CDR2 YFSETQ. The ends were cut back, 0 bases at V and 0 bases at J, with 10 bases in the middle. There are 16 residues in the CDR3. DNA of the CDR3: TGCGCCAGCAGCTTGGCGGGAGCGGGCTCCTACAATGAGCAGTTCTTC. This gives the protein CASSLAGAGSYNEQFF. Full variable domain (rest looked up from reference TRBV5-1 and TRBJ2-1): KAGVTQTPRYLIKTRGQQVTLSCSPISGHRSVSWYQQTPGQGLQFLFEYFSETQRNKGNFPGRFSGRQFSNSRSEMNVSTLELGDSALYLCASSLAGAGSYNEQFFGPGTRLTVL.

This clone turned up a few times. Other DNA sequences of this sample code for an identical CDR3. The chain uses TRBV5-1 and TRBJ1-1; D not resolved. Germline loops: CDR1 SGHRS, CDR2 YFSETQ. Between the trimmed V and J ends, which lost 0 bases and 1 base, there was a span of 7 bases. There are 14 residues in the CDR3. In nucleotides, the CDR3 is TGCGCCAGCAGCTTGGATTCCAGGAACACTGAAGCTTTCTTT. Its translation is CASSLDSRNTEAFF.

The chain has TRBV30 and TRBJ2-2; the match to TRBD1 covers 11 bases. V lost 4 bases to trimming and J lost 7 bases; unmatched junction nucleotides: 11. Per germline, CDR1 GTSNPN and CDR2 SVGIG (reference sequence). CDR3 length: 16 residues. In nucleotides, the CDR3 is TGTGCCTGGATTGACACCGGGACAGGGGGGGGCGGGGAGCTGTTTTTT. This codes for CAWIDTGTGGGGELFF.

The V gene is TRBV28, the J gene TRBJ2-3; D not resolved. The length of the CDR3 is 13 residues. Germline assignment: CDR1 MDHEN and CDR2 SYDVKM. The V and J ends lost 2 bases and 7 bases respectively, with 10 bases between them. As DNA, the CDR3 is TGTGCCAGCAGTTTAGTCAGGTCAAATACGCAGTATTTT. It yields the protein CASSLVRSNTQYF.

The chain uses TRBV28 and TRBJ2-2, with 7 bases identical to TRBD1. CDR1 and CDR2 (germline): MDHEN, SYDVKM. The V segment lost 6 bases and the J segment 7 bases; nucleotides outside the gene matches: 8. This CDR3 spans 14 amino acids. The CDR3 region is CASSPGGGNGELFF. CDR3 DNA sequence: TGTGCCAGCAGCCCAGGGGGTGGGAACGGGGAGCTGTTTTTT.

This rearrangement joins TRBV11-2 to TRBJ2-7, with 9 bases lining up with TRBD2. This CDR3 has 15 amino acids. The germline CDR1 and CDR2 sequences are SGHAT and FQNNGV. V lost 5 bases, J lost 6 bases, and 11 bases stayed unmatched. Here the CDR3 reads CASSASGTLGTEQYF. The CDR3, as DNA: TGTGCCAGCAGCGCTAGCGGGACCCTCGGGACCGAGCAGTACTTC.

This chain connects TRBV7-3 to TRBJ2-5, with 7 bases aligning to TRBD2. Per the germline V gene, CDR1 is SGHTA and CDR2 is FQGTGA. With V trimmed by 3 bases and J by 3 bases, 7 bases remained unmatched. The CDR3 spans 15 residues. CDR3 sequence: CASSFTSDPKETQYF. The CDR3 DNA is TGTGCCAGCAGCTTCACTAGCGATCCTAAAGAGACCCAGTACTTC.

The chain has TRBV28 and TRBJ1-4, with D possibly being TRBD1 (6 bases). Germline CDR1 reads MDHEN; CDR2 reads SYDVKM. The V end was cut by 2 bases, the J end by 3 bases, with 10 bases between. The CDR3 is 15 amino acids. The CDR3: CASSLEGGSNEKLFF. DNA of the CDR3: TGTGCCAGCAGTTTAGAGGGGGGGTCTAATGAAAAACTGTTTTTT. Full variable domain (missing parts from reference TRBV28 and TRBJ1-4): DVKVTQSSRYLVKRTGEKVFLECVQDMDHENMFWYRQDPGLGLRLIYFSYDVKMKEKGDIPEGYSVSREKKERFSLILESASTNQTSMYLCASSLEGGSNEKLFFGSGTQLSVL.

The rearrangement joins TRBV9 to TRBJ2-2, with 7 bases aligning to TRBD2. The V segment lost 4 bases and the J segment 5 bases; nucleotides outside the gene matches: 8. The germline V gene has CDR1 SGDLS and CDR2 YYNGEE. The CDR3 sequence is 15 residues long. The CDR3 protein is CASSPSLAETGELFF. The CDR3 region has the DNA TGTGCCAGCAGCCCGTCCCTAGCGGAGACCGGGGAGCTGTTTTTT.

The table lists this clone with a few counts. The chain uses TRBV25-1 and TRBJ2-5, with 7 bases lining up with TRBD2. The germline V gene has CDR1 MGHDK and CDR2 SYGVNS. This CDR3 contains 14 residues. V was clipped by 3 bases and J by 3 bases; unmatched bases: 4. The CDR3 DNA reads as TGTGCCAGCAGTGACTTGGCGGGGGAAGAGACCCAGTACTTC. Protein product: CASSDLAGEETQYF.

V is TRBV7-3 and J is TRBJ2-1; TRBD2 agrees at 10 bases. Germline CDR1 is SGHTA and CDR2 is FQGTGA. J gave up 8 bases and V 5 bases, and 3 bases lay outside the gene matches. This CDR3 contains 13 residues. This CDR3 is CASSRLAGDEQFF. In DNA form, the CDR3 reads TGTGCCAGCAGCAGACTAGCGGGCGATGAGCAGTTCTTC. Supplemented by reference TRBV7-3 and TRBJ2-1, the full variable domain reads GAGVSQTPSNKVTEKGKYVELRCDPISGHTALYWYRQSLGQGPEFLIYFQGTGAADDSGLPNDRFFAVRPEGSVSTLKIQRTERGDSAVYLCASSRLAGDEQFFGPGTRLTVL.

The rearrangement links TRBV28 to TRBJ1-3; TRBD1 aligns across 7 bases. CDR1 and CDR2 from the germline V gene are MDHEN and SYDVKM. The J segment lost 0 bases and the V segment lost 1 base, leaving 9 bases of the junction unmatched. The CDR3 runs 18 residues. The CDR3 DNA follows: TGTGCCAGCAGTTTATTTGGAGGGGGCCAATCCTCTGGAAACACCATATATTTT. As protein: CASSLFGGGQSSGNTIYF.

The rearrangement links TRBV28 to TRBJ1-3; 9 nucleotides agree with TRBD1. The CDR3 totals 15 residues. Germline V gene lookup returns CDR1 MDHEN and CDR2 SYDVKM. The V and J ends lost 4 bases and 5 bases, in that order; junction bases with no gene match: 6. The chain's CDR3 is CASSSGTGYRNTIYF. The CDR3 DNA follows: TGTGCCAGCAGTTCCGGGACAGGGTACCGAAACACCATATATTTT.

The V call is TRBV13, the J call TRBJ1-3, with D hard to call. This CDR3 spans 14 amino acids. Between the trimmed V and J ends, which lost 3 bases and 0 bases, there was a span of 6 bases. Germline assignment: CDR1 PRHDT and CDR2 FYEKMQ (reference sequence). The CDR3 spells CASSFSYSGNTIYF. The CDR3 DNA reads TGTGCCAGCAGCTTCTCCTACTCTGGAAACACCATATATTTT.

The chain joins TRBV7-9 to TRBJ1-6; TRBD1 matches 7 bases. Germline-derived CDR1 and CDR2 are SEHNR and FQNEAQ (reference sequence). Trimming cost V 1 base and J 10 bases; bases outside gene matches: 7. The CDR3 covers 15 residues. The CDR3 DNA reads as TGTGCCAGCAGCTTAGAGTCCAGGGGGATATCACCCCTCCACTTT. As protein: CASSLESRGISPLHF.

The sample holds a few counts of this clone. This chain connects TRBV28 to TRBJ1-2, with 8 nucleotides matching TRBD1. V shed 6 bases and J 8 bases; nucleotides not matched to a gene: 14. The CDR3 extends over 15 amino acids. Germline values: CDR1 MDHEN, CDR2 SYDVKM. CDR3 protein: CASSSTGASHQGYTF. The CDR3 bases are TGTGCCAGCAGCTCGACAGGGGCATCTCACCAGGGCTACACCTTC.

The chain is built from TRBV7-9 and TRBJ2-1; TRBD2 matches 9 bases. With V trimmed by 5 bases and J by 4 bases, 6 bases remained unmatched. Germline CDR1 SEHNR, CDR2 FQNEAQ (reference sequence). CDR3 size: 15 residues. CDR3 sequence: CASSSSSGEYNEQFF. As DNA, the CDR3 is TGTGCCAGCAGCAGTTCTAGCGGGGAGTACAATGAGCAGTTCTTC.